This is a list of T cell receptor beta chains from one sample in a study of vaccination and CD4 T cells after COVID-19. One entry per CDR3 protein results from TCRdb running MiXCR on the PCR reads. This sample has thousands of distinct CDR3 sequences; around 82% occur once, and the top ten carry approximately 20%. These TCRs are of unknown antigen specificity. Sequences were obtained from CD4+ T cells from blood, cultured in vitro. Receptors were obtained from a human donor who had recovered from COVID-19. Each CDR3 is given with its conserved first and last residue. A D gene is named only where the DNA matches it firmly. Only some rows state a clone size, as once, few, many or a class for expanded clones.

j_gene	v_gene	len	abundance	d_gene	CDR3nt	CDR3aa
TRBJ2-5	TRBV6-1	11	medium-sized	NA	TGTGCCAGCAGTCTGACTGATCCCCAGTACTTC	CASSLTDPQYF
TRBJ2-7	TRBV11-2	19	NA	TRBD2	TGTGCCAGCAGCTTAGGGATGCCCCGGGGGGTCACAACCTCCTACGAGCAGTACTTC	CASSLGMPRGVTTSYEQYF
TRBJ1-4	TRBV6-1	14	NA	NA	TGTGCCAGCAGTGTCCCCGGGGGGGGCGGCAAACTGTTTTTT	CASSVPGGGGKLFF
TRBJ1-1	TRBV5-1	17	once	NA	TGCGCCAGCAGCCGAAAGTTCCAGGATAATATGAACACTGAAGCTTTCTTT	CASSRKFQDNMNTEAFF
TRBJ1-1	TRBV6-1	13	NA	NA	TGTGCCAGCGAACTAGGAGGGTACACTGAAGCTTTCTTT	CASELGGYTEAFF
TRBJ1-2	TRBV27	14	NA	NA	TGTGCCAGCAGTTTATGGGCTGGGGGAGACGGCTACACCTTC	CASSLWAGGDGYTF
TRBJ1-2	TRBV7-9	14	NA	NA	TGTGCCAGCAGCTTAGCGTCAGGGAACTATGGCTACACCTTC	CASSLASGNYGYTF
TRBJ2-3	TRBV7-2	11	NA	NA	TGTGCCAGCAGTCCTCAAGTTACGCAGTATTTT	CASSPQVTQYF
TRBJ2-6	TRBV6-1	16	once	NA	TGTGCCAGCAGTCAGGGACATCTCTCTGGGGCCAACGTCCTGACTTTC	CASSQGHLSGANVLTF
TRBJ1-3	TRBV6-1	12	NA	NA	TGTGCCAGCAGCCAAACCCGAAACACCATATATTTT	CASSQTRNTIYF
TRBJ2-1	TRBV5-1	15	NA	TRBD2	TGCGCCAGCAGCTTGGTAGCGGGGGGGAACAATGAGCAGTTCTTC	CASSLVAGGNNEQFF
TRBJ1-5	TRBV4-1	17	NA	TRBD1	TGCGCCAGCAGCCAAGAAGGACAGGGATTCTGGAATCAGCCCCAGCATTTT	CASSQEGQGFWNQPQHF
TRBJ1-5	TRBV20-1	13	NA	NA	TGCAGTGCTAGTGCAGGGGATGGACAGCCCCAGCATTTT	CSASAGDGQPQHF
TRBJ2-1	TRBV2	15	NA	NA	TGTGCCAGCAGTGAATCTTTACGCCAGGGTTATGAGCAGTTCTTC	CASSESLRQGYEQFF
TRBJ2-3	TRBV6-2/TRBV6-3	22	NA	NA	TGTGCCAGCAGTTACTCGATCGGGCGCGGGGGCCCAACTGCATACTTCACAGATACGCAGTATTTT	CASSYSIGRGGPTAYFTDTQYF
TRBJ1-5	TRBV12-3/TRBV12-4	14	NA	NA	TGTGCCAGCAGTTTATCCGTGACCCGTCAGCCCCAGCATTTT	CASSLSVTRQPQHF
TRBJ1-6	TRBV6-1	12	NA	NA	TGTGCCAGCAGCCAACCGGGATCACCCCTCCACTTT	CASSQPGSPLHF
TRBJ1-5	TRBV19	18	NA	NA	TGTGCCAATAAGAGGAGGGGGGGGAGGATAAATAGCAATCAGCCCCAGCATTTT	CANKRRGGRINSNQPQHF
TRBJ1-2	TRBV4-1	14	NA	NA	TGCGCCAGCAGCCAAGGGGGAAGCAACTATGGCTACACCTTC	CASSQGGSNYGYTF
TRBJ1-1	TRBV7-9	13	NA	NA	TGTGCCAGCAGCTGGACACAGAACACTGAAGCTTTCTTT	CASSWTQNTEAFF
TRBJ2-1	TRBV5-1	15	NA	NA	TGCGCCAGCAGCTTTCATGAGGGGACCTACAATGAGCAGTTCTTC	CASSFHEGTYNEQFF
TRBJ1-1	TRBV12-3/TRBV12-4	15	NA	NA	TGTGCCAGCACCATGGGCCCGGGGTTGAACACTGAAGCTTTCTTT	CASTMGPGLNTEAFF